These 32 T cell receptor beta chains originate from one sample sequenced in a study of cytomegalovirus exposure and HLA in healthy donors. Primers: 60 Vbeta forward and 13 Jbeta reverse. Assay: immunoSEQ multiplex PCR; the TCRdb copy retains only in-frame clones and omits some. Found here are approximately 160,000 clones, 83% of them singletons; the top ten hold about 4%. Sequenced input: PBMCs. Source of these receptors: a man aged 50 or older in good health and CMV-seropositive.

The V gene is TRBV6-4, the J gene TRBJ2-7, with D possibly TRBD1 on 6 matching bases. The CDR3 spans 12 residues. The V end lost 2 bases, the J end lost 7 bases, and 9 bases lay between the germline ends. CDR1 is MRHNA and CDR2 is SNTAGT in the germline V gene. CDR3: CASSDAQGEQYF. The CDR3 DNA is TGTGCCAGCAGTGACGCGCAGGGGGAGCAGTACTTC.

The chain couples TRBV27 to TRBJ2-5, with 7 bases lining up with TRBD1. The tail of the sequence fits TRBJ2-7 better, so the J call may be wrong. Germline V gene lookup returns CDR1 MNHEY and CDR2 SMNVEV (reference sequence). The CDR3 has 14 amino acids. For the CDR3, the DNA is TGTGCCAGCAAGAGGGGCGACAGGGTCGGCGAGCAGTACTTC. Its protein is CASKRGDRVGEQYF.

This sequence joins TRBV29-1 and TRBJ2-1; D perhaps matches TRBD1 (5 bases). The CDR3 has 12 residues. V lost 8 bases and J 8 bases, leaving 16 bases between the germline ends. The germline gives CDR1 SQVTM, CDR2 ANQGSEA. The CDR3 DNA follows: TGCAGCTGGCAGGGCCCGTTCGATGAGCAGTTCTTC. This codes for CSWQGPFDEQFF.

The CDR3 loop reads CAIRTGGEQFF. The CDR3 bases are TGTGCCATCAGGACGGGAGGTGAGCAGTTCTTC. V is TRBV10-3 and J is TRBJ2-1, with 7 bases lining up with TRBD2. V dropped 6 bases and J dropped 9; count of bases not matched to a gene: 2. This CDR3 is built from 11 residues. CDR1 is ENHRY, CDR2 SYGVKD, per germline.

The rearrangement uses TRBV6-5 and TRBJ2-3; TRBD2 aligns across 9 bases. Germline CDR1 MNHEY, CDR2 SVGAGI. The CDR3 runs 15 residues. J lost 5 bases, V lost 5 bases, and 8 bases had no gene match. CDR3 residues: CASSRAGGRKDTQYF. CDR3 nucleotides: TGTGCCAGCAGTAGAGCGGGAGGTAGAAAAGATACGCAGTATTTT.

This chain joins TRBV6-6 and TRBJ2-7, with 8 bases aligning to TRBD1. Trimming at V came to 5 bases and at J to 2 bases, leaving 11 bases not matched to a gene. Germline lookup yields CDR1 MNHNY and CDR2 SVGAGI (reference sequence). CDR3 length: 16 amino acids. The chain's CDR3 is CASSPRTGTGPYEQYF. CDR3 sequence (DNA): TGTGCCAGCAGTCCCCGGACAGGGACGGGGCCCTACGAGCAGTACTTC.

This rearrangement joins TRBV7-8 to TRBJ1-6, with 7 bases matching TRBD1. The trim removed 3 bases at V and 10 bases at J, leaving 6 bases unmatched. The CDR3 has 14 residues. Germline V gene data show CDR1 as SGHVS and CDR2 as FQNEAQ. CDR3 coding DNA: TGTGCCAGCAGCTTTACAGGGGCTGGATCACCCCTCCACTTT. As protein: CASSFTGAGSPLHF.

This chain uses TRBV21-1 with TRBJ1-2; TRBD1 reflects the table's D call only, with no check against the DNA. TRBV21-1 is termed a pseudogene. The CDR3 contains 18 residues. This chain's CDR3 is CASSEGQGIPQANYGYTF. The CDR3 nucleotides are TGTGCCAGCAGCGAAGGACAGGGTATCCCACAAGCTAACTATGGCTACACCTTC.

This clone showed up just once. The chain employs TRBV2 and TRBJ2-1, with 7 nucleotides matching TRBD2. Germline CDR1 SNHLY, CDR2 FYNNEI. The junction had 8 bases not matched to a gene; V was cut back by 3 bases and J by 6 bases. The CDR3 covers 15 residues. The CDR3 DNA sequence: TGTGCCAGCAGTGACAGACTAGCCCCCGTCAATGAGCAGTTCTTC. Translated, it gives CASSDRLAPVNEQFF.

The rearrangement joins TRBV5-1 to TRBJ1-3, with 7 positions matching TRBD1. This CDR3 is 14 amino acids long. The ends lost 5 bases at V and 2 bases at J; junction bases unmatched: 4. CDR1 is SGHRS, CDR2 YFSETQ, per germline. The CDR3 spells CASSQGTAGNTIYF. The CDR3 DNA reads TGCGCCAGCAGTCAGGGGACAGCTGGAAACACCATATATTTT.

V and J are TRBV25-1 and TRBJ1-1; TRBD1 agrees at 11 bases. This CDR3 contains 13 residues. The J segment lost 11 bases and the V segment lost 6 bases, leaving 8 bases of the junction unmatched. Germline assignment: CDR1 MGHDK and CDR2 SYGVNS. CDR3 coding DNA: TGTGCCAGCAGGGGACAGGGGGTGGGTTGGGCTTTCTTT. It yields the protein CASRGQGVGWAFF.

The rearrangement joins TRBV7-9 to TRBJ2-3; 8 bases fit TRBD1. This CDR3 has 15 amino acids. Trimming at V came to 5 bases and at J to 6 bases, leaving 10 bases not matched to a gene. Germline loops: CDR1 SEHNR, CDR2 FQNEAQ (reference sequence). Written as DNA, the CDR3 is TGTGCCAGCAGCCCGGGGACAGGCCTACCGGATACGCAGTATTTT. Translation gives CASSPGTGLPDTQYF. Full variable domain (missing parts from reference TRBV7-9 and TRBJ2-3): DTGVSQNPRHKITKRGQNVTFRCDPISEHNRLYWYRQTLGQGPEFLTYFQNEAQLEKSRLLSDRFSAERPKGSFSTLEIQRTEQGDSAMYLCASSPGTGLPDTQYFGPGTRLTVL.

The genes are TRBV27 and TRBJ1-2; 8 bases align to TRBD1. There are 13 residues in the CDR3. The junction had 3 bases not matched to a gene; V was cut back by 1 base and J by 8 bases. CDR1 and CDR2 (germline): MNHEY, SMNVEV (reference sequence). The CDR3 DNA reads TGTGCCAGCAGTTTATATACAGGGGGAGGCTACACCTTC. Translated: CASSLYTGGGYTF.

V gene TRBV4-2 combines with J gene TRBJ1-1; D is uncertain. The germline gives CDR1 LGHNA, CDR2 YNFKEQ. The CDR3 spans 14 residues. V was pared by 1 base and J by 1 base, with 7 bases between. CDR3 nucleotides: TGTGCCAGCAGCCAAGCAACCGGGAACACTGAAGCTTTCTTT. This encodes CASSQATGNTEAFF.

The chain combines TRBV5-5 with TRBJ2-1, with D tentatively TRBD2 (6 bases). CDR1 and CDR2 from the germline V gene are SGHKS and YYEKEE (reference sequence). V lost 3 bases and J lost 3, with 7 bases in between. The CDR3 consists of 13 residues. CDR3 protein: CASSSGSYNEQFF. DNA of the CDR3: TGTGCCAGCAGCTCCGGGAGCTACAATGAGCAGTTCTTC.

The V call is TRBV5-1, the J call TRBJ2-5; maybe TRBD1 (5 bases). The germline gives CDR1 SGHRS, CDR2 YFSETQ. V was shortened by 1 base and J by 2 bases, with 9 bases between the two germline ends. The CDR3 is 14 amino acids. The CDR3 DNA sequence: TGCGCCAGCAGCTTGCAGGGTCCACAAGAGACCCAGTACTTC. Translating gives CASSLQGPQETQYF.

The chain carries TRBV9 and TRBJ1-3; the D is unclear. Germline CDR1 and CDR2: SGDLS and YYNGEE. Trimming left V 7 bases short and J 1 base short, with 15 bases between. The CDR3 loop spans 15 amino acids. CDR3 protein: CASGESGFSGNTIYF. The CDR3 DNA follows: TGTGCCAGCGGCGAATCCGGGTTTTCTGGAAACACCATATATTTT.

The gene calls are TRBV2 and TRBJ2-3; 9 bases line up with TRBD2. Germline V gene data show CDR1 as SNHLY and CDR2 as FYNNEI. The CDR3 is made up of 15 amino acids. With 7 bases clipped from V and 4 bases from J, the junction kept 9 bases outside the gene matches. The chain's CDR3 is CASKGAGGRADTQYF. Written as DNA, the CDR3 is TGTGCCAGCAAGGGAGCGGGGGGTCGGGCAGATACGCAGTATTTT.

The chain links TRBV9 to TRBJ1-1; D ambiguous. The ends were cut back, 4 bases at V and 4 bases at J, with 14 bases in the middle. Germline V gene sequence: CDR1 SGDLS, CDR2 YYNGEE. This CDR3 has 14 amino acids. This chain's CDR3 is CASSPDIKVTEAFF. As DNA, the CDR3 is TGTGCCAGCAGCCCAGACATTAAGGTCACTGAAGCTTTCTTT. The full variable domain, in which reference TRBV9 and TRBJ1-1 provide the parts outside the CDR3, is DSGVTQTPKHLITATGQRVTLRCSPRSGDLSVYWYQQSLDQGLQFLIQYYNGEERAKGNILERFSAQQFPDLHSELNLSSLELGDSALYFCASSPDIKVTEAFFGQGTRLTVV.

The CDR3 DNA is TGCGCCAGCAGCTTGGGGGGACAGGGGGCCGATCAGCCCCAGCATTTT. Translating gives CASSLGGQGADQPQHF. The chain employs TRBV5-1 and TRBJ1-5; TRBD1 agrees at 12 bases. V dropped 0 bases and J dropped 5; count of bases not matched to a gene: 3. Germline V gene data show CDR1 as SGHRS and CDR2 as YFSETQ. The CDR3 length is 16 residues.

The J gene is TRBJ2-2, the V gene TRBV4-2, with 10 bases lining up with TRBD2. This CDR3 contains 16 residues. The trim removed 5 bases at V and 1 base at J, leaving 4 bases unmatched. CDR1 and CDR2 (germline): LGHNA, YNFKEQ. The CDR3 region is CASSKASGGNTGELFF. CDR3 bases: TGTGCCAGCAGCAAAGCTAGCGGGGGGAACACCGGGGAGCTGTTTTTT.

The genes are TRBV5-4 and TRBJ2-7; a possible D gene is TRBD2 (6 bases). The CDR3 is made up of 17 amino acids. Germline CDR1 reads SGHNT; CDR2 reads YYREEE (reference sequence). Trimming stripped 4 bases from V and 3 bases from J, with 23 bases between. The CDR3 DNA sequence: TGTGCCAGCAGCAGCTCAGCGGGCGCGTCTTACTACTACGAGCAGTACTTC. Amino acids: CASSSSAGASYYYEQYF.

The rearrangement joins TRBV7-9 to TRBJ2-5; no clear D gene. V lost 3 bases, J lost 2 bases, and 16 bases lay in between. CDR3 length: 16 residues. Germline values: CDR1 SEHNR, CDR2 FQNEAQ (reference sequence). The CDR3 nucleotides read TGTGCCAGCAGCTTGGCACACCTCTCTCCTCAAGAGACCCAGTACTTC. Its translation: CASSLAHLSPQETQYF.

The sample holds a few counts of this clone. The chain joins TRBV30 to TRBJ2-7, with a possible D match to TRBD2 (5 bases). The CDR3 has 13 amino acids. Trimming removed 0 bases from V and 6 bases from J, with 12 bases in between. CDR1 is GTSNPN, CDR2 SVGIG, per germline (reference sequence). The CDR3 loop reads CAWSVNLAGEQYF. The CDR3 nucleotides are TGTGCCTGGAGTGTTAACCTAGCAGGCGAGCAGTACTTC.

V gene TRBV7-6 combines with J gene TRBJ1-4, with TRBD1 matching over 9 bases. The germline V gene encodes CDR1 SGHVS and CDR2 FNYEAQ. The CDR3 extends over 16 amino acids. The ends lost 4 bases at V and 7 bases at J; junction bases unmatched: 10. CDR3 nucleotides: TGTGCCAGCAGCTCACACCCCGGGACAGGGAGTGAAAAACTGTTTTTT. Translation gives CASSSHPGTGSEKLFF.

The CDR3: CASSPPKTDTQYF. The CDR3 DNA reads as TGTGCCAGCTCACCACCTAAAACAGATACGCAGTATTTT. The rearrangement links TRBV18 to TRBJ2-3, with D unclear. V was cut by 0 bases and J by 3 bases, with 4 bases left in between. Per germline, CDR1 KGHSH and CDR2 LQKENI. The CDR3 consists of 13 residues.

J is TRBJ2-5 and V is TRBV2; 10 nucleotides line up with TRBD2. The CDR3 has 17 residues. J lost 1 base, V lost 4 bases, and 9 bases had no gene match. Germline assignment: CDR1 SNHLY and CDR2 FYNNEI. The CDR3: CASSVVLAGVGQETQYF. DNA of the CDR3: TGTGCCAGCAGTGTCGTGCTAGCGGGGGTCGGCCAAGAGACCCAGTACTTC.

This chain connects TRBV5-1 to TRBJ1-6, with 8 bases matching TRBD1. Losses at the gene ends were 5 bases for V and 6 bases for J; bases not matched to a gene: 13. CDR3 length: 17 amino acids. Per the germline V gene, CDR1 is SGHRS and CDR2 is YFSETQ. CDR3 coding DNA: TGCGCCAGCAGTCAGACAGGGGCGCGGGGACTTAATTCACCCCTCCACTTT. Translating gives CASSQTGARGLNSPLHF.

The chain links TRBV30 to TRBJ2-7; D is possibly TRBD2 (6 bases). Trimming shortened V by 1 base and J by 4 bases, and 14 bases separated the two germline ends. The CDR3 totals 14 residues. The germline gives CDR1 GTSNPN, CDR2 SVGIG (reference sequence). Written as DNA, the CDR3 is TGTGCCTGGAGTGGACAGACGCGGGATTACGAGCAGTACTTC. This encodes CAWSGQTRDYEQYF.

About this clone: This sample includes further DNA sequences coding for the same CDR3. This chain joins TRBV27 and TRBJ2-7; 7 positions agree with TRBD1. Germline CDR1 reads MNHEY; CDR2 reads SMNVEV (reference sequence). The CDR3 is made up of 13 amino acids. After removal of 6 bases from V and 1 base from J, the junction contained 3 bases not matched to a gene. DNA for the CDR3: TGTGCCAGCAGCTACAGGGGATCCTACGAGCAGTACTTC. Its protein product is CASSYRGSYEQYF.

The CDR3 loop reads CASSSGTGTGPYEQYF. CDR3 in DNA: TGTGCCAGCAGTTCCGGGACCGGGACAGGGCCCTACGAGCAGTACTTC. The chain has TRBV27 and TRBJ2-7; 9 positions match TRBD1. This CDR3 comprises 16 residues. Germline V gene lookup returns CDR1 MNHEY and CDR2 SMNVEV (reference sequence). V gave up 4 bases and J gave up 2 bases; unmatched junction bases: 9.

The chain has TRBV30 and TRBJ1-5; D perhaps matches TRBD1 (5 bases). V lost 0 bases and J 1 base, leaving 10 bases between the germline ends. Germline lookup yields CDR1 GTSNPN and CDR2 SVGIG (reference sequence). The CDR3 spans 15 residues. The CDR3 sequence is CAWSVLGLSNQPQHF. The DNA for the CDR3 is TGTGCCTGGAGTGTTTTGGGACTGAGCAATCAGCCCCAGCATTTT.